The next 3 T cell receptor beta chains were all read from a single sample in a study of graft-versus-host responses after intestinal transplantation. These TCRs are of unknown antigen specificity. Using immunoSEQ multiplex PCR, the repertoire was profiled, and TCRdb retains in-frame clones only, with some absent. The sample has about 88,000 clones; roughly 90% are singletons. Specimen: unstimulated CD4+ T cells sorted from spleen or lymph node cells, collected before intestinal transplant. The receptors originated from a human donor who received an intestinal transplant.

The chain joins TRBV27 to TRBJ1-2; TRBD1 might be the D (5 bases). The CDR3 contains 13 residues. Between the trimmed V and J ends, which lost 5 bases and 8 bases, there was a span of 15 bases. CDR1 and CDR2 (germline): MNHEY, SMNVEV (reference sequence). Here the CDR3 DNA reads TGTGCCAGCAGTCCCCGACAGCTGTTGGGCTACACCTTC. It specifies CASSPRQLLGYTF.

The gene calls are TRBV19 and TRBJ1-5, with 7 bases lining up with TRBD1. The CDR3 is 14 amino acids. The trim removed 5 bases at V and 4 bases at J, leaving 5 bases unmatched. Germline V lookup: CDR1 LNHDA, CDR2 SQIVND (reference sequence). The CDR3 loop reads CASSARTGNQPQHF. The CDR3 DNA follows: TGTGCCAGTAGTGCCCGGACAGGAAATCAGCCCCAGCATTTT.

The chain links TRBV6-6 to TRBJ1-3, with TRBD1 as a possible D gene (6 bases). The length of the CDR3 is 14 residues. V dropped 6 bases and J dropped 0 bases, with 9 bases sitting between them. Germline CDR1 MNHNY, CDR2 SVGAGI (reference sequence). Written as DNA, the CDR3 is TGTGCCAGCAGGGACAGATACTCTGGAAACACCATATATTTT. It yields the protein CASRDRYSGNTIYF.